This T cell receptor beta chain appears in the sequencing data of a study of blood T cells in healthy people across ages. Notes on the study in general: Both higher diversity and more naive CD4+ cells marked long-lived donors when set against aged donors.

Comment on this clonotype: Its antigen is still unknown.

Through a sample-barcoded 5' primer and a J-beta primer mix, a second PCR was run for roughly 7 to 12 cycles. TCRdb ran MiXCR on the 5' RACE reads and lists one entry per CDR3 protein. This table holds around 1,800,000 distinct CDR3 sequences, approximately 39% found once. Germline CDR1 reads DFQATT; CDR2 reads SNEGSKA (reference sequence). V was pared by 1 base and J by 4 bases, with 13 bases between. This CDR3 has 14 amino acids. The specimen was blood. V and J are TRBV20-1 and TRBJ1-2; D call uncertain. This receptor was taken from a human donor in good health. The CDR3: CSARADEPVYGYTF. The CDR3 DNA sequence: TGCAGTGCTAGAGCCGACGAACCAGTCTATGGCTACACCTTC.